The present T cell receptor beta chain was sequenced within a study of OX40 agonist ivuxolimab in advanced cancers. Per the germline V gene, CDR1 is LNHNV and CDR2 is YYDKDF (reference sequence). The CDR3 has 15 amino acids. V dropped 1 base and J dropped 6 bases, with 12 bases sitting between them. Sequencing was performed with immunoSEQ multiplex PCR; in TCRdb, only in-frame clones are kept and a portion is missing. Of fewer than 65,000 clones detected, roughly 85% appear once; the ten largest clones hold around 0.37%. The sequences come from CD4+ or CD8+ T cells sorted from blood, collected in a trial of the OX40 agonist ivuxolimab. The chain couples TRBV15 to TRBJ1-4; no reliable D call. This TCR was recovered from an adult with an advanced solid tumor such as melanoma, head and neck, liver or kidney cancer. CDR3 DNA sequence: TGTGCCACCAGCAGAGCCCCCGGGTTGGATGAAAAACTGTTTTTT. This translates into CATSRAPGLDEKLFF.